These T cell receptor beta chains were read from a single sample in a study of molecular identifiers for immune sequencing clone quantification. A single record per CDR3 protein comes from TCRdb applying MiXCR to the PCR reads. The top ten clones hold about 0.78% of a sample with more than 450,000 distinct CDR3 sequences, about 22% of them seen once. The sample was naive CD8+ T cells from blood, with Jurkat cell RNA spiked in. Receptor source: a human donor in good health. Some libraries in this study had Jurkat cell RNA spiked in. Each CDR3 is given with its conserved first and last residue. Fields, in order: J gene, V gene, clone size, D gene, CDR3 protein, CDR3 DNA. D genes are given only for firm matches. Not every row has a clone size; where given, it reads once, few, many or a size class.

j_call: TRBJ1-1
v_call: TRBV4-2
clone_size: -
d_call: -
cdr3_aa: CASSPSRGQNTEAFF
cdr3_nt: TGTGCCAGCAGCCCCTCCCGGGGCCAGAACACTGAAGCTTTCTTT

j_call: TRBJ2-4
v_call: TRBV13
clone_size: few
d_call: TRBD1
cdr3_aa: CASKGGGTGSAKNIQYF
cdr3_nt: TGTGCCAGCAAAGGGGGGGGGACAGGGTCGGCCAAAAACATTCAGTACTTC

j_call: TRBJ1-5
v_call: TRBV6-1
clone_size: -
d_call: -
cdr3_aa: CANSEGVGFQPQHF
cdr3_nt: TGTGCCAACAGTGAAGGAGTAGGGTTCCAGCCCCAGCATTTT

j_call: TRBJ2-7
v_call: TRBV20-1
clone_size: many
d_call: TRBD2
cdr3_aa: CSASSGMVAYEQYF
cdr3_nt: TGCAGTGCCTCCAGCGGGATGGTGGCCTACGAGCAGTACTTC

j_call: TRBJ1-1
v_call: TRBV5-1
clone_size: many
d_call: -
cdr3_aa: CASSLGSVTEAFF
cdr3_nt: TGCGCCAGCAGCCTGGGGTCCGTCACTGAAGCTTTCTTT

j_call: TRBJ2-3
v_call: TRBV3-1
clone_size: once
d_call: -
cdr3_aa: CASSQVPGRSSSTDTQYF
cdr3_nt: TGTGCCAGCAGCCAAGTCCCGGGCCGTTCGTCTAGCACAGATACGCAGTATTTT

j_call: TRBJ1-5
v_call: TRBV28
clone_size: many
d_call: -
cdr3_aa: CATTDGSNQPQHF
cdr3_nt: TGTGCCACCACCGACGGGAGCAATCAGCCCCAGCATTTT

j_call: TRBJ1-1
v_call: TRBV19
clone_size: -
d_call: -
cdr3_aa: CASSIVVMNTEAFF
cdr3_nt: TGTGCCAGTAGTATAGTAGTGATGAACACTGAAGCTTTCTTT

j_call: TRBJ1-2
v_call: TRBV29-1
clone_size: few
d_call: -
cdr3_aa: CSVEKVGLGGYTF
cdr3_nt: TGCAGCGTTGAAAAAGTCGGTTTAGGTGGCTACACCTTC

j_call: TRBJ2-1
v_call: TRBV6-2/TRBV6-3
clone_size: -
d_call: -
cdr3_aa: CASSYPGNEQFF
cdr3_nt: TGTGCCAGCAGTTATCCGGGGAATGAGCAGTTCTTC

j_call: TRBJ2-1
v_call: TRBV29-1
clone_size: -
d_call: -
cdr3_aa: CSVGDPRYERFF
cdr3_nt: TGCAGCGTTGGGGACCCCCGGTATGAGCGGTTCTTC

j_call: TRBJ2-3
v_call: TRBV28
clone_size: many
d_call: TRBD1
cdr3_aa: CASSSGTGLGTDTQYF
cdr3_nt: TGTGCCAGCAGTTCCGGGACAGGGCTCGGCACAGATACGCAGTATTTT

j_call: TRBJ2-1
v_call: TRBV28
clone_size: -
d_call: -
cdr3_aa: CASSSPLGVDEQFF
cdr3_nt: TGTGCCAGCAGTTCTCCTTTGGGGGTGGATGAGCAGTTCTTC

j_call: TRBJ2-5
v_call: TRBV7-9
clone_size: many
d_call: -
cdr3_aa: CASSSHTETQYF
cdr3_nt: TGTGCCAGCAGCTCTCATACGGAGACCCAGTACTTC

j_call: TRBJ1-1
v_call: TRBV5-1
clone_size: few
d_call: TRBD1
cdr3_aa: CASRADRGVNTEAFF
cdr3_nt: TGCGCCAGCAGAGCAGACAGGGGGGTGAACACTGAAGCTTTCTTT

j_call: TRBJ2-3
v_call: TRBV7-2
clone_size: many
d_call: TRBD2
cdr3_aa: CASNNKRIAGSPTDTQYF
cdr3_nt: TGTGCCAGCAACAACAAACGAATAGCGGGAAGCCCGACAGATACGCAGTATTTT

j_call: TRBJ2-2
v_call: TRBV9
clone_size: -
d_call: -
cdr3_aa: CASGLESGELFF
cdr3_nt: TGTGCCAGCGGCCTAGAGTCCGGGGAGCTGTTTTTT

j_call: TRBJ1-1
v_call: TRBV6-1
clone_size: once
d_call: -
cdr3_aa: CAGSDEVMNTEAFF
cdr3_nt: TGTGCCGGCAGTGATGAGGTGATGAACACTGAAGCTTTCTTT

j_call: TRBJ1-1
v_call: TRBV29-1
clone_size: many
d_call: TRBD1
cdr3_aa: CSAGGAGGLVLDTEAFF
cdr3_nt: TGCAGCGCCGGGGGGGCAGGGGGCTTGGTCTTGGACACTGAAGCTTTCTTT

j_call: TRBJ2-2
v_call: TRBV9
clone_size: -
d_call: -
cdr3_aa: CASRTGHTGELSF
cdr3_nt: TGTGCCAGCAGGACAGGCCACACCGGGGAGCTGTCTTTT

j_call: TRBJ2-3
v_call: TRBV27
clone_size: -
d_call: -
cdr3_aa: CASLGLSGTDTQYF
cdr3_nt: TGTGCCAGCCTTGGATTATCGGGCACAGATACGCAGTATTTT

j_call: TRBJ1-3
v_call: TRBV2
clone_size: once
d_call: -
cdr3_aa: CATGGRETTIYF
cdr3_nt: TGTGCTACCGGAGGGCGTGAAACCACCATATATTTT

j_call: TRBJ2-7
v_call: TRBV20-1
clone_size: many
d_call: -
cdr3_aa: CSSTPGMSSSEQYF
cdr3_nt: TGCAGCTCCACCCCTGGGATGTCCAGTTCCGAGCAGTACTTC

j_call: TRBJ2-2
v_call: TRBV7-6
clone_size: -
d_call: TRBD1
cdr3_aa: CASSLVTGGWRELFF
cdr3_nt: TGTGCCAGCAGCTTAGTGACAGGGGGCTGGAGGGAGCTGTTTTTT

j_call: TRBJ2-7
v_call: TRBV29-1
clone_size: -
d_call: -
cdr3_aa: CSVEGRLVNEQYF
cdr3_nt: TGCAGCGTTGAAGGTCGGCTAGTCAACGAGCAGTACTTC

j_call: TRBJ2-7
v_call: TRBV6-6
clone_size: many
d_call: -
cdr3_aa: CASSSPDSTGNEQYF
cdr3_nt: TGTGCCAGCAGTTCACCCGATTCAACAGGGAACGAGCAGTACTTC

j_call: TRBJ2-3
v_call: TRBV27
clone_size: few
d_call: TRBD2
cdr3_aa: CASSLYAGGRTDTQYF
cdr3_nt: TGTGCCAGCAGTTTATACGCGGGGGGCCGCACAGATACGCAGTATTTT

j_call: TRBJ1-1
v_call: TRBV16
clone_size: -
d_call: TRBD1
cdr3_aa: CAGSQLGGTGPPLNTEAFF
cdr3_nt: TGTGCCGGCAGCCAATTGGGGGGGACAGGGCCCCCTTTGAACACTGAAGCTTTCTTT

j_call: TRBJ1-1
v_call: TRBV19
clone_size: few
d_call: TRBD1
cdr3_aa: CASSAQGAGNTEAFF
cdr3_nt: TGTGCCAGTAGTGCCCAGGGGGCAGGGAACACTGAAGCTTTCTTT

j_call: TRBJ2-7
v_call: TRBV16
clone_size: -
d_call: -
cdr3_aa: CASSQATLQHEQYF
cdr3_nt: TGTGCCAGCAGCCAAGCGACACTCCAGCACGAGCAGTACTTC

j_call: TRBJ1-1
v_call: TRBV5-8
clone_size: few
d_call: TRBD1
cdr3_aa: CASSFRDRGPRTEAFF
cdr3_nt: TGTGCCAGCAGCTTCCGGGACAGGGGGCCAAGGACTGAAGCTTTCTTT

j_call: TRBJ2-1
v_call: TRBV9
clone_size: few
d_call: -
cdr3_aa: CASSGSFDLNYNEQFF
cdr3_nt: TGTGCCAGCAGCGGCTCCTTTGACCTCAACTACAATGAGCAGTTCTTC

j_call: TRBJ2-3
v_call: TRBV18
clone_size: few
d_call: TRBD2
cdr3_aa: CASSPPLVAGNTDTQYF
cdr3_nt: TGTGCCAGCTCACCGCCGCTGGTAGCGGGGAATACAGATACGCAGTATTTT

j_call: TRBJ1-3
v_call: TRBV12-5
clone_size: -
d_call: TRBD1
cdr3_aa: CASGLVRIGQGTTNGNTIYF
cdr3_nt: TGTGCTAGTGGTTTGGTCCGCATCGGACAGGGGACTACGAATGGAAACACCATATATTTT

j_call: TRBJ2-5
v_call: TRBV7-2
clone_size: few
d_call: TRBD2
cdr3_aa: CAGSLNDGRAFPETQYF
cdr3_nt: TGTGCCGGCAGCTTAAATGATGGGAGGGCATTTCCAGAGACCCAGTACTTC

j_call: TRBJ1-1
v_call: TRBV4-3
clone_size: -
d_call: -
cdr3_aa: CASSQADGGLTEAFF
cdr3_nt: TGCGCCAGCAGCCAAGCCGACGGGGGCCTCACTGAAGCTTTCTTT

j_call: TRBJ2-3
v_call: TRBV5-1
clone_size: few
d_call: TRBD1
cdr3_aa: CASSPQTGDVTDTQYF
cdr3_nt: TGCGCCAGCAGCCCCCAGACAGGGGATGTGACAGATACGCAGTATTTT

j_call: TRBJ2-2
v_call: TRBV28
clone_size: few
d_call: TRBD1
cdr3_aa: CASSRSRGTGGTGELFF
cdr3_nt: TGTGCCAGCAGTAGAAGTCGGGGGACAGGGGGCACCGGGGAGCTGTTTTTT

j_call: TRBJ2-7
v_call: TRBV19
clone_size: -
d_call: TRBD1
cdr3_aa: CASSITSTRGQPLYEQYF
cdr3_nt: TGTGCCAGTAGTATAACCTCGACCAGGGGGCAGCCCCTCTACGAGCAGTACTTC

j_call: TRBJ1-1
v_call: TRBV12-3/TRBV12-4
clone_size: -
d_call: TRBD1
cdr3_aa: CASSHQGVTEAFF
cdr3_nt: TGTGCCAGCAGTCACCAGGGGGTTACTGAAGCTTTCTTT

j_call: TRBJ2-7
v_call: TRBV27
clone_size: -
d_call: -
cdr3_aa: CASRQTGTSYEQYF
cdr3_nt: TGTGCCAGCAGACAGACGGGAACCTCCTACGAGCAGTACTTC

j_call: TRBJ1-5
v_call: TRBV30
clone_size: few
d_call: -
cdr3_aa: CAWSPGFSNQPQHF
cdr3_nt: TGTGCCTGGAGTCCAGGGTTTAGCAATCAGCCCCAGCATTTT

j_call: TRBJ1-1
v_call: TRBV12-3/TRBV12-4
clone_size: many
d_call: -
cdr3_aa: CASSLGDNQAFF
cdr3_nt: TGTGCCAGCAGTTTAGGCGACAATCAAGCTTTCTTT

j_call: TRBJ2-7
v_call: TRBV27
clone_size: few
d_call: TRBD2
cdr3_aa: CASSSGLAGVGEQYF
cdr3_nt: TGTGCCAGCAGTTCGGGACTAGCGGGAGTAGGCGAGCAGTACTTC

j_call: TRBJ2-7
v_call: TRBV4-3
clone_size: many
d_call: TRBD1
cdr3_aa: CASSPGQGIDEQYF
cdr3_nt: TGCGCCAGCAGTCCGGGACAGGGTATCGACGAGCAGTACTTC